This T cell receptor (beta chain) comes out of a study of brain metastases from non-small cell lung cancer. Study conclusions and caveats: Expanded T-cell clones appeared in 64% of brain metastases over primaries.

Germline assignment: CDR1 LGHNA and CDR2 YSLEER. The CDR3 consists of 13 residues. The ends were cut back, 1 base at V and 7 bases at J, with 8 bases in the middle. Libraries were prepared by immunoSEQ multiplex PCR; TCRdb keeps only in-frame clonotypes and omits some of them. The sample shows 4,500 or so clones, approximately 83% of them seen only once. As regards this clone: What it recognizes is unknown.

The TCR was taken from a donor aged 40 or older with non-small cell lung cancer. The J gene is TRBJ2-1, the V gene TRBV4-3, with D hard to call. The source material was primary lung tumor tissue. This CDR3 reads CASSQVIMNEQFF. CDR3 DNA sequence: TGCGCCAGCAGCCAAGTAATAATGAATGAGCAGTTCTTC.